This T cell receptor beta chain came from a study of T cell responses to AZD1222 COVID-19 vaccine. Overall study context: Pooled in the analysis were second doses at about 4 or about 12 weeks. Study conclusions and caveats: Within unmutated variant regions lay the reported targets of nearly half of spike-specific TCRs. The donor cohort was predominantly white British with a female majority, and clonal diversity may have been underestimated.

Comment on this clone: What it binds is not known.

Using immunoSEQ multiplex PCR, the repertoire was profiled, and TCRdb retains in-frame clones only, with some absent. The sample lists 90,000 to 150,000 clones; approximately 89% were seen once. The CDR3 totals 14 residues. CDR1 and CDR2 (germline): MDHEN, SYDVKM. V was shortened by 1 base and J by 7 bases, with 13 bases between the two germline ends. The receptor comes from an adult in good health. The V gene is TRBV28, the J gene TRBJ1-1, with TRBD1 as a possible D gene (5 bases). This sample comprised peripheral blood, obtained on day 0 of AZD1222 vaccination. The CDR3 sequence: CASSLLGERGEAFF. The CDR3 DNA is TGTGCCAGCAGTTTATTGGGGGAGAGGGGTGAAGCTTTCTTT.